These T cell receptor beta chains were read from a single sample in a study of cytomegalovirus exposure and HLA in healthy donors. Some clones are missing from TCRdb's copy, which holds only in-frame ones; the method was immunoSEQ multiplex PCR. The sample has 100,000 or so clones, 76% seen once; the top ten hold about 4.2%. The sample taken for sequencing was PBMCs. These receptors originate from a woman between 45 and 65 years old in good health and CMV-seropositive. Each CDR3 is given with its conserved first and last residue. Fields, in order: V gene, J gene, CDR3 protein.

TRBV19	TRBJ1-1	CASKAAGVWLNTEAFF
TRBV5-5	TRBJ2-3	CASSFRDTSTDTQYF
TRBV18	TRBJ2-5	CASSVAGGTYQETQYF
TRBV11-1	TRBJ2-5	CASSLAGGGQETQYF
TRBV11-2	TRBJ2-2	CASSWPVEGANTGELFF
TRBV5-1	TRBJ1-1	CASREEGVTEAFF
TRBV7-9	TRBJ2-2	CASSPTGGRIGELFF
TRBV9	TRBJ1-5	CASSEGGVPGQPQHF
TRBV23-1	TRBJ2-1	CASSQPDRGGNEQFF
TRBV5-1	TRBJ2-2	CASSWGLAGAYTGELFF
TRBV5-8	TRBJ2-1	CASSLGRSSYNEQFF
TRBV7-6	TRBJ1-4	CALDRGSEKLFF
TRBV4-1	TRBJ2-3	CASSQDGRYRADTQYF
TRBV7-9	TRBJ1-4	CASSKGPGGEKLFF
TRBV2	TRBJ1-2	CASSEVGEGYGYTF
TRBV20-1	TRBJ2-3	CSASSGMEQYF
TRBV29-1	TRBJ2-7	CSVEGEGPSYEQYF
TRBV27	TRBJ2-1	CASSLAQETYNEQFF
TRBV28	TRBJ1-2	CASSLAGGGTYGYTF
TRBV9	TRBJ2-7	CASSVDRDSYEQYF
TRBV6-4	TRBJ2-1	CASTPSSGGYNEQFF
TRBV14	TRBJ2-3	CASSHGQTQYF
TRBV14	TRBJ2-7	CASRKRTGGSYEQYF
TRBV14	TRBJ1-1	CASSRTLTGGTEAFF
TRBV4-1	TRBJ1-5	CASSQDGPGKNQPQHF
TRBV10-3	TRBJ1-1	CAISESWEKKNTEAFF
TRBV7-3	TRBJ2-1	CASSSPSGSNNEQFF
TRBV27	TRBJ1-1	CASSYGTGNTEAFF
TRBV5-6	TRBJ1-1	CATSWGVNTEAFF
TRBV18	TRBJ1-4	CASSPLDSATNEKLFF
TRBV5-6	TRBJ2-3	CASSTPLETSTDTQYF
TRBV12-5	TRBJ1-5	CASGRDIFGNQPQHF
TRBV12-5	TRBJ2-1	CASGLPSREADNEQFF
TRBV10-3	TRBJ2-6	CAIGYRSGANVLTF
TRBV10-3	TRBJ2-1	CATAGGGGPRNEQFF
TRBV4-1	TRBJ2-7	CASSQDRGDDEQYF
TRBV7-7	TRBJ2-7	CASSQSLAGEQYF
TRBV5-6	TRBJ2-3	CASSLTGLRTDTQYF
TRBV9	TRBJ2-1	CASSGRDSVYNEQFF
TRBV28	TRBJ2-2	CASRIFRGNGELFF
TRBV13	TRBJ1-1	CASSLDPGKAEAFF
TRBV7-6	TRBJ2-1	CASSFLAGSPGDEQFF
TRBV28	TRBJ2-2	CASRRPTANTGELFF